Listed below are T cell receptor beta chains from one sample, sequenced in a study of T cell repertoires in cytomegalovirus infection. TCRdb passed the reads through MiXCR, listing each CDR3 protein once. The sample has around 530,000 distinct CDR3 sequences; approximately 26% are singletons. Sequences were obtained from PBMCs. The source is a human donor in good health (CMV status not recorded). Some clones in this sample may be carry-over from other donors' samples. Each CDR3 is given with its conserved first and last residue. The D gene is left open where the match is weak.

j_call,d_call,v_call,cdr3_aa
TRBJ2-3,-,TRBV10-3,CAITSPNTGTDTQYF
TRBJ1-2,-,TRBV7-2,CASSLAATALNGYTF
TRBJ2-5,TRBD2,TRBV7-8,CASSPTRRGGGETQYF
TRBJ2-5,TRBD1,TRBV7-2,CASSSNRGETQYF
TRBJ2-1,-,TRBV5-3,CARSLIPGPNLRYNEQFF
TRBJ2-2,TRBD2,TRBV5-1,CASSPGLAPGTGELFF
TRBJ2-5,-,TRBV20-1,CSEGGNAGQETQYF
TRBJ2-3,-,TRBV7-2,CASSESLNTDTQYF
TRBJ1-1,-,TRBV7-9,CASSLASGANTEAFF
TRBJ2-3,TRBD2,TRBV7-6,CASSSTSGGRDTQYF
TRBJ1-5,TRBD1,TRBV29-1,CSVGQGSNQPQHF
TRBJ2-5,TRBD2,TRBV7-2,CASSPRTSGRRETQYF
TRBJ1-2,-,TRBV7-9,CASSPGLSLGGYTF
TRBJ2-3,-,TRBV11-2,CASSLSREGGSTDTQYF
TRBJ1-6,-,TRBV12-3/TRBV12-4,CASSSVGSPLHF
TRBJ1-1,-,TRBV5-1,CASSLGQVLTNTEAFF
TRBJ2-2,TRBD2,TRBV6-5,CASSYSGLAGVPTGELFF
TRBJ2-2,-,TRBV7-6,CASSLASARGSGELFF
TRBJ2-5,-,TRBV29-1,CSVEFGLETQYF